This T cell receptor (beta chain) was identified in a study of T cells in localized non-small cell lung cancer. Germline V lookup: CDR1 SGHNT, CDR2 YENEEA. Trimming took 5 bases from V and 2 from J; bases not matched to a gene: 6. The CDR3 loop spans 15 amino acids. Study-level findings and limits: Appearing in adjacent lung were a median about 59 of the top 100 tumor clones. The study linked higher blood T cell density to longer overall survival.

Judged by abundance, this clone is medium-sized. The target antigen is unknown. The repertoire was sequenced with immunoSEQ multiplex PCR; TCRdb's copy has only in-frame clones and lacks some. The data contain 5,500 to 7,000 clones, 40% to 50% of them singletons. The input for sequencing was lung tumor tissue, taken before any cancer treatment. The TCR comes from a woman between 35 and 75 years old with stage II squamous cell lung carcinoma. This chain joins TRBV11-3 and TRBJ2-1, with 7 bases that match TRBD2. The DNA for the CDR3 is TGTGCCAGCAGCACCAGCGGGGCTACCTACAATGAGCAGTTCTTC. Protein sequence: CASSTSGATYNEQFF. Combining the CDR3 with reference TRBV11-3 and TRBJ2-1 gives the whole variable domain EAGVVQSPRYKIIEKKQPVAFWCNPISGHNTLYWYLQNLGQGPELLIRYENEEAVDDSQLPKDRFSAERLKGVDSTLKIQPAELGDSAVYLCASSTSGATYNEQFFGPGTRLTVL.